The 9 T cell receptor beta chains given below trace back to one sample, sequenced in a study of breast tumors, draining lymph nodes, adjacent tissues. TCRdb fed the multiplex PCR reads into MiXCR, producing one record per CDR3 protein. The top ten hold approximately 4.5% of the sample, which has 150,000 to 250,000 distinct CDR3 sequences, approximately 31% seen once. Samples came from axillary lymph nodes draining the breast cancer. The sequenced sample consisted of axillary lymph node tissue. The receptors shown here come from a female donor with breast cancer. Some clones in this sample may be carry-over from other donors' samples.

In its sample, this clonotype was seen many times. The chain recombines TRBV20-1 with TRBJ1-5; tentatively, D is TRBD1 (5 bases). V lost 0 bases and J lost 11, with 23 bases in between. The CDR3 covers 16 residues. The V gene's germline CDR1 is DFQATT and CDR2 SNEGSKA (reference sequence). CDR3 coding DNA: TGCAGTGCTAGAGATCGGGGAGGGGAACTCAACCGGGCCCAGCATTTT. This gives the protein CSARDRGGELNRAQHF.

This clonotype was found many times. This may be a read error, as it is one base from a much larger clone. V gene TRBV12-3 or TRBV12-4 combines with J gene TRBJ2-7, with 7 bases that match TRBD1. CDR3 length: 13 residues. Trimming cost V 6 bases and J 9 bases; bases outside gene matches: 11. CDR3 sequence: CASRPPTGPMQYF. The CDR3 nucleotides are TGTGCCAGCAGACCCCCGACAGGGCCGATGCAGTACTTC.

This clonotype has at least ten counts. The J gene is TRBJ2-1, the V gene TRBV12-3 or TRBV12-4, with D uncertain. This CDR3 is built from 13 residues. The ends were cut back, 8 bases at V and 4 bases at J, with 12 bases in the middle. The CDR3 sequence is CASGRYAYNEQFF. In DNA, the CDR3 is TGTGCCAGCGGTCGATACGCATACAATGAGCAGTTCTTC.

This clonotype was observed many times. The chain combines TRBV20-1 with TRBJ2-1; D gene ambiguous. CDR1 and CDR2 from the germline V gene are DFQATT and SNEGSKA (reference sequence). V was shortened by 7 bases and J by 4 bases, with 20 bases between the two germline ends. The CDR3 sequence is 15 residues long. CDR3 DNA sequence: TGCAGTGTCCTTCAGCGACGGATCAGGTACAATGAGCAGTTCTTC. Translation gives CSVLQRRIRYNEQFF.

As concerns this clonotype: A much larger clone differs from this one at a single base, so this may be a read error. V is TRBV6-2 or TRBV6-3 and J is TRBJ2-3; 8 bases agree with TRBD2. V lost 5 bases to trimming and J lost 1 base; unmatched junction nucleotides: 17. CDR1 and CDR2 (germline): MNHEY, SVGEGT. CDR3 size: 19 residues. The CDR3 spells CASSHRRGGGTSGTDTQYF. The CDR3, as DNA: TGTGCCAGCAGTCACCGCAGGGGCGGGGGGACATCTGGCACAGATACGCAGTATTTT.

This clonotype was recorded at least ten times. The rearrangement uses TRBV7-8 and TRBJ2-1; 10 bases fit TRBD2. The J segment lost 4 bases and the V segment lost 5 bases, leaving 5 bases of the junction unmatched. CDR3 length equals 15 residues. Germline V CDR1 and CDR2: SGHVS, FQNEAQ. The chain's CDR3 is CASSASGSIYNEQFF. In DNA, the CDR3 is TGTGCCAGCAGCGCTAGCGGGAGCATATACAATGAGCAGTTCTTC.

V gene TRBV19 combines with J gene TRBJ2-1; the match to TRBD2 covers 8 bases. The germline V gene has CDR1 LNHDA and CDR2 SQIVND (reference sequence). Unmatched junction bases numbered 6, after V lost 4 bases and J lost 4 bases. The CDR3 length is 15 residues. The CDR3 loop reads CASSRAGERYNEQFF. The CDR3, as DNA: TGTGCCAGTAGTAGAGCGGGAGAAAGGTACAATGAGCAGTTCTTC.

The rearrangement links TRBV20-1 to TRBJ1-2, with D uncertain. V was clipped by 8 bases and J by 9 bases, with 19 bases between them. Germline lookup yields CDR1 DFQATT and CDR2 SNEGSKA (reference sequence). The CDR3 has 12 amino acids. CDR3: CSSWTGGISYTF. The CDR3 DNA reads TGCAGTTCATGGACGGGTGGAATAAGCTACACCTTC.

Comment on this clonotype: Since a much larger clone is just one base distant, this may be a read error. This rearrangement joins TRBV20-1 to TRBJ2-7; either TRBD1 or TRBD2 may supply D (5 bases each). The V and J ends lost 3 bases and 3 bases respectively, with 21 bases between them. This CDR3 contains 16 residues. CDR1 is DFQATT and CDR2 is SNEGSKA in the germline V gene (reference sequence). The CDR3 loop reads CSASRPPVGAYYEQYF. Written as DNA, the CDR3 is TGCAGTGCTAGCAGACCTCCGGTCGGGGCTTACTACGAGCAGTACTTC.